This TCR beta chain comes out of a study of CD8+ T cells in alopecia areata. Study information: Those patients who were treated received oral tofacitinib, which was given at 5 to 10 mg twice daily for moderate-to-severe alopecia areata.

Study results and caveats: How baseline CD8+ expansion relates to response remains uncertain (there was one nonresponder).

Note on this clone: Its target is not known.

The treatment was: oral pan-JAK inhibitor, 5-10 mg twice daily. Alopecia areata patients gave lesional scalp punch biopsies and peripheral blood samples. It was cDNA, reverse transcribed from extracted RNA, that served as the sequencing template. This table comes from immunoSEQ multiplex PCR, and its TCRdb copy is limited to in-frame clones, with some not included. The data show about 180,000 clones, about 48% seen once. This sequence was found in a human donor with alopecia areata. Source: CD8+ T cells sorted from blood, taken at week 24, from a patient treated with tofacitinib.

The CDR3: CASRNSGGLGETQYF. DNA of the CDR3: TGTGCCAGCCGAAATAGCGGGGGCCTAGGAGAGACCCAGTACTTC. V gene TRBV13 combines with J gene TRBJ2-5; 9 nucleotides line up with TRBD2. Germline values: CDR1 PRHDT, CDR2 FYEKMQ (reference sequence). CDR3 length: 15 amino acids. The junction had 11 bases not matched to a gene; V was cut back by 8 bases and J by 4 bases. Full variable domain (remainder filled in from reference TRBV13 and TRBJ2-5): AAGVIQSPRHLIKEKRETATLKCYPIPRHDTVYWYQQGPGQDPQFLISFYEKMQSDKGSIPDRFSAQQFSDYHSELNMSSLELGDSALYFCASRNSGGLGETQYFGPGTRLLVL.